Listed here are 25 T cell receptor beta chains from one sample, sequenced in a study of cytomegalovirus exposure and HLA in healthy donors. The study ran its PCR with 60 Vbeta and 13 Jbeta primers. Assay: immunoSEQ multiplex PCR; the TCRdb copy retains only in-frame clones and omits some. Seen here are about 130,000 clones, about 72% observed once, and the top ten hold roughly 1.6%. Sequencing was done on a sample of PBMCs. The receptors shown here come from a man aged 25 to 45 in good health and CMV-seropositive.

The V call is TRBV1, the J call TRBJ2-1; the tabulated D call, TRBD2, remains unverified against the DNA. TRBV1 is a pseudogene locus. The CDR3 has 15 residues. For the CDR3, the DNA is TGCACCAGCAGCCCCCTAGCGGGAGACTACAATGAGCAGTTCTTC. Protein sequence: CTSSPLAGDYNEQFF.

The chain recombines TRBV6-5 with TRBJ2-5, with D possibly matching TRBD2 (5 bases). There are 15 residues in the CDR3. Trimming left V 4 bases short and J 1 base short, with 13 bases between. The germline V gene has CDR1 MNHEY and CDR2 SVGAGI. This CDR3 reads CASSSRRTLQETQYF. The CDR3 nucleotides read TGTGCCAGCAGTTCTAGACGGACTCTCCAAGAGACCCAGTACTTC.

This clone was seen a handful of times. The chain recombines TRBV18 with TRBJ2-2; TRBD2 might be the D (5 bases). The germline V gene has CDR1 KGHSH and CDR2 LQKENI. The CDR3 is 16 amino acids. Trimming pared 2 bases from V and 7 bases from J, leaving 17 bases between. The DNA of the CDR3 is TGTGCCAGCTCACCAGGGTCTAGCTTAAGCGGCGGGGAGCTGTTTTTT. Translating it yields CASSPGSSLSGGELFF.

This clone was counted only a few times. The chain combines TRBV18 with TRBJ1-1; TRBD1 might be the D (6 bases). Germline assignment: CDR1 KGHSH and CDR2 LQKENI. Trimming shortened V by 3 bases and J by 7 bases, and 6 bases separated the two germline ends. The length of the CDR3 is 11 residues. The CDR3 sequence: CASSPDSEAFF. The CDR3 DNA reads as TGTGCCAGCTCACCGGACAGTGAAGCTTTCTTT.

Details on this clone: The same CDR3 is also encoded by other DNA sequences in this sample. CDR3 region: CAISESRDSGANVLTF. The CDR3 DNA reads as TGTGCCATCAGTGAGTCTCGAGACTCTGGGGCCAACGTCCTGACTTTC. The gene calls are TRBV10-3 and TRBJ2-6; no clear D gene. CDR3 length: 16 residues. The V gene lost 0 bases and the J gene lost 0 bases, with 6 bases spanning the gap. CDR1 is ENHRY, CDR2 SYGVKD, per germline.

This clone was seen more than once but under ten times. The chain links TRBV6-1 to TRBJ1-2; 7 nucleotides align to TRBD1. CDR3 length: 14 amino acids. Trimming removed 7 bases from V and 5 bases from J; junction bases left unmatched: 10. The germline V gene has CDR1 MNHNS and CDR2 SASEGT. The CDR3 reads CASKIGQELYGYTF. The CDR3 nucleotides read TGTGCCAGCAAGATAGGACAGGAGCTATATGGCTACACCTTC.

As to this clone: Within the sample, other DNA sequences also encode this same CDR3. The chain combines TRBV7-3 with TRBJ1-2; possibly TRBD1 for D (5 bases). The V gene's germline CDR1 is SGHTA and CDR2 FQGTGA. Trimming pared 3 bases from V and 4 bases from J, leaving 9 bases between. CDR3 size: 13 residues. CDR3 loop: CASSLDTRYGYTF. CDR3 coding DNA: TGTGCCAGCAGCTTGGACACCCGCTATGGCTACACCTTC.

The count of this clone is one. V is TRBV2 and J is TRBJ2-3; no reliable D call. The CDR3 consists of 14 residues. V gave up 2 bases and J gave up 3 bases, with 9 bases separating them. CDR1 is SNHLY and CDR2 is FYNNEI in the germline V gene. The CDR3: CASSELFRTDTQYF. The CDR3 nucleotides are TGTGCCAGCAGTGAATTGTTCCGGACAGATACGCAGTATTTT. Full variable domain (outside the CDR3, taken from reference TRBV2 and TRBJ2-3): EPEVTQTPSHQVTQMGQEVILRCVPISNHLYFYWYRQILGQKVEFLVSFYNNEISEKSEIFDDQFSVERPDGSNFTLKIRSTKLEDSAMYFCASSELFRTDTQYFGPGTRLTVL.

This clone was picked up a small number of times. The chain carries TRBV7-8 and TRBJ1-2; no clear D gene. The CDR3 loop spans 16 amino acids. Between the trimmed V and J ends, which lost 4 bases and 3 bases, there was a span of 18 bases. Per the germline V gene, CDR1 is SGHVS and CDR2 is FQNEAQ. The CDR3 region is CASSSPLVVAYYGYTF. Here the CDR3 DNA reads TGTGCCAGCAGCTCCCCCCTGGTCGTAGCTTACTATGGCTACACCTTC.

The chain recombines TRBV7-6 with TRBJ2-7; 9 nucleotides align to TRBD1. CDR3 size: 15 residues. Trimming cost V 1 base and J 5 bases; bases outside gene matches: 6. CDR1 SGHVS and CDR2 FNYEAQ come from the germline V gene. This CDR3 reads CASSLDSGTGNEQYF. DNA of the CDR3: TGTGCCAGCAGCTTAGATTCCGGGACAGGGAACGAGCAGTACTTC.

This clone was observed a few times. This rearrangement joins TRBV5-5 to TRBJ2-7; the D gene is possibly TRBD2 (5 bases). The CDR3 sequence is 15 residues long. Germline CDR1 is SGHKS and CDR2 is YYEKEE (reference sequence). V lost 0 bases and J lost 4, with 14 bases in between. CDR3 sequence: CASSLAGSLTYEQYF. CDR3 coding DNA: TGTGCCAGCAGCTTGGCTGGGAGCTTGACGTACGAGCAGTACTTC.

The rearrangement links TRBV18 to TRBJ1-1, with 10 bases lining up with TRBD1. After removal of 4 bases from V and 11 bases from J, the junction contained 4 bases not matched to a gene. Per the germline V gene, CDR1 is KGHSH and CDR2 is LQKENI. The CDR3 totals 12 residues. The CDR3 is CASSLGTGEAFF. CDR3 sequence (DNA): TGTGCCAGCTCACTCGGGACAGGGGAGGCTTTCTTT.

The chain has TRBV7-9 and TRBJ2-7; 7 bases fit TRBD2. There are 12 residues in the CDR3. Germline assignment: CDR1 SEHNR and CDR2 FQNEAQ (reference sequence). The V and J ends lost 5 bases and 7 bases, in that order; junction bases with no gene match: 5. DNA for the CDR3: TGTGCCAGCAGCCCGGGACTACGTGAGCAGTACTTC. It translates to CASSPGLREQYF.

The V and J genes are TRBV6-6 and TRBJ2-1; no firm D call. CDR1 is MNHNY, CDR2 SVGAGI, per germline (reference sequence). CDR3 size: 11 residues. V gave up 5 bases and J gave up 6 bases, with 5 bases separating them. The CDR3 loop reads CASSPFNEQFF. The CDR3 nucleotides read TGTGCCAGCAGTCCATTCAATGAGCAGTTCTTC.

The chain uses TRBV7-9 and TRBJ1-2; the match to TRBD1 covers 7 bases. This CDR3 has 15 amino acids. After removal of 5 bases from V and 2 bases from J, the junction contained 8 bases not matched to a gene. Germline V gene lookup returns CDR1 SEHNR and CDR2 FQNEAQ (reference sequence). The DNA for the CDR3 is TGTGCCAGCAGCCACAAAAGACAGGGAAACTATGGCTACACCTTC. This sequence encodes CASSHKRQGNYGYTF.

This clone occurred once. The rearrangement links TRBV27 to TRBJ1-4; 8 bases are shared with TRBD1. The CDR3 runs 15 residues. Germline V gene data show CDR1 as MNHEY and CDR2 as SMNVEV (reference sequence). With 2 bases clipped from V and 8 bases from J, the junction kept 7 bases outside the gene matches. The CDR3 DNA is TGTGCCAGCAGTTTACCAGGGGGCTATCCGGAAAAACTGTTTTTT. Its protein is CASSLPGGYPEKLFF.

The chain has TRBV7-2 and TRBJ2-1; D is possibly TRBD2 (6 bases). This CDR3 has 16 residues. Germline V gene sequence: CDR1 SGHTA, CDR2 FQGNSA. Deletions cut 5 bases from V and 15 bases from J, with 29 bases between. The CDR3 DNA reads TGTGCCAGCAGCCCCACGAGGGACTTCCGAGTTGAGAATCTGTTCTTC. Its translation is CASSPTRDFRVENLFF.

The chain carries TRBV28 and TRBJ2-1, with unresolved D. V was clipped by 1 base and J by 14 bases, with 9 bases between them. The CDR3 is 11 amino acids. Germline lookup yields CDR1 MDHEN and CDR2 SYDVKM. Written as DNA, the CDR3 is TGTGCCAGCAGTTTATCTCGGGTGAAGTTCTTC. Encoded protein: CASSLSRVKFF.

The chain uses TRBV9 and TRBJ2-7; possibly TRBD2 for D (5 bases). CDR3 size: 14 residues. The V gene lost 4 bases and the J gene lost 6 bases, with 17 bases spanning the gap. Germline loops: CDR1 SGDLS, CDR2 YYNGEE. DNA of the CDR3: TGTGCCAGCAGCACCTCGTTGGGAGCGCTCGAGCAGTACTTC. Its translation is CASSTSLGALEQYF. Based on the CDR3 plus reference TRBV9 and TRBJ2-7, the full variable domain is DSGVTQTPKHLITATGQRVTLRCSPRSGDLSVYWYQQSLDQGLQFLIQYYNGEERAKGNILERFSAQQFPDLHSELNLSSLELGDSALYFCASSTSLGALEQYFGPGTRLTVT.

The J gene is TRBJ2-7, the V gene TRBV5-1; D is uncertain. Trimming took off 0 bases at V and 2 bases at J, with 12 bases between the two ends. The CDR3 length is 15 residues. Germline V gene data show CDR1 as SGHRS and CDR2 as YFSETQ. CDR3 residues: CASSLGQTSTYEQYF. CDR3 bases: TGCGCCAGCAGCTTGGGACAAACCTCTACCTACGAGCAGTACTTC.

This clone was counted a single time. J is TRBJ2-7 and V is TRBV15; 10 nucleotides match TRBD2. This CDR3 region has 14 residues. CDR1 LNHNV and CDR2 YYDKDF come from the germline V gene (reference sequence). V lost 7 bases and J lost 2; bases outside the gene matches: 5. The CDR3 bases are TGTGCCACCACCACGCTAGCGGGGGCCTACGAGCAGTACTTC. This encodes CATTTLAGAYEQYF. Based on the CDR3 plus reference TRBV15 and TRBJ2-7, the full variable domain is DAMVIQNPRYQVTQFGKPVTLSCSQTLNHNVMYWYQQKSSQAPKLLFHYYDKDFNNEADTPDNFQSRRPNTSFCFLDIRSPGLGDTAMYLCATTTLAGAYEQYFGPGTRLTVT.

The J gene is TRBJ2-2, the V gene TRBV19, with D maybe TRBD2 (5 bases). Per germline, CDR1 LNHDA and CDR2 SQIVND (reference sequence). V lost 9 bases to trimming and J lost 4 bases, with 12 bases between them. The CDR3 runs 13 residues. The CDR3 DNA reads as TGTGCCAGAGGACTCTCGAGCACCGGGGAGCTGTTTTTT. It is translated as CARGLSSTGELFF.

V gene TRBV29-1 combines with J gene TRBJ1-2; D is ambiguous. The CDR3 spans 14 residues. V was pared by 4 bases and J by 7 bases, with 19 bases between. Germline V gene lookup returns CDR1 SQVTM and CDR2 ANQGSEA. The CDR3 loop is CSVGDTALPGGYTF. The CDR3 DNA reads TGCAGCGTTGGAGATACGGCGCTCCCGGGTGGCTACACCTTC. The variable domain in full, with the rest retrieved from reference TRBV29-1 and TRBJ1-2, is SAVISQKPSRDICQRGTSLTIQCQVDSQVTMMFWYRQQPGQSLTLIATANQGSEATYESGFVIDKFPISRPNLTFSTLTVSNMSPEDSSIYLCSVGDTALPGGYTFGSGTRLTVV.

This rearrangement joins TRBV4-1 to TRBJ2-2; 10 bases line up with TRBD2. The junction had 6 bases not matched to a gene; V was cut back by 5 bases and J by 3 bases. In germline, CDR1 is MGHRA, CDR2 YSYEKL. The CDR3 has 16 residues. The CDR3 loop reads CASSGLAGDDTGELFF. CDR3 DNA: TGCGCCAGCAGCGGGCTAGCGGGAGACGACACCGGGGAGCTGTTTTTT.

The chain carries TRBV25-1 and TRBJ2-7, with TRBD2 matching over 12 bases. The CDR3 contains 16 residues. Germline CDR1 reads MGHDK; CDR2 reads SYGVNS. The V and J ends lost 0 bases and 2 bases, in that order; junction bases with no gene match: 2. CDR3 DNA: TGTGCCAGCAGTGAATATAGGACTAGCGGGGCCTACGAGCAGTACTTC. Its translation: CASSEYRTSGAYEQYF.